One and the same sample provided the 11 T cell receptor beta chains below, sequenced in a study of blood T cell repertoires in COVID-19. Sequencing used immunoSEQ multiplex PCR; TCRdb keeps in-frame clones, though not all of them. The data hold 150,000 to 200,000 clones, with 85% observed a single time. Sequenced input: peripheral blood. The receptors derive from a man between 40 and 49 years old with acute or convalescent COVID-19.

The V call is TRBV9, the J call TRBJ2-5; D may be TRBD2 (6 bases). V lost 0 bases to trimming and J lost 0 bases, with 12 bases between them. Germline CDR1 is SGDLS and CDR2 is YYNGEE. The CDR3 has 16 amino acids. The CDR3 loop reads CASSVGFGGYQETQYF. The CDR3 DNA sequence: TGTGCCAGCAGCGTAGGATTTGGGGGGTACCAAGAGACCCAGTACTTC.

This clone appeared a few times. The chain has TRBV28 and TRBJ2-7, with 12 positions matching TRBD2. Germline CDR1 MDHEN, CDR2 SYDVKM. CDR3 size: 14 residues. Unmatched junction bases numbered 8, after V lost 5 bases and J lost 9 bases. This chain's CDR3 is CASSPSGGAIGQYF. CDR3 DNA sequence: TGTGCCAGCAGTCCTAGCGGGGGGGCTATTGGGCAGTACTTC.

This clone was detected once. The chain has TRBV20-1 and TRBJ1-1; 9 nucleotides agree with TRBD1. Germline CDR1 reads DFQATT; CDR2 reads SNEGSKA (reference sequence). V was pared by 3 bases and J by 7 bases, with 9 bases of the junction left unmatched. The CDR3 is 14 residues long. CDR3 in amino acids: CSASIGGTGLEAFF. CDR3 DNA: TGCAGTGCTAGTATCGGAGGGACAGGGCTTGAAGCTTTCTTT.

The chain joins TRBV2 to TRBJ2-1, with TRBD1 matching 10 bases. The CDR3 consists of 15 residues. Germline V gene lookup returns CDR1 SNHLY and CDR2 FYNNEI. With V trimmed by 6 bases and J by 3 bases, 5 bases remained unmatched. The CDR3 coding sequence is TGTGCCAGCAGAATGACAGGGGGCCTCTACAATGAGCAGTTCTTC. It encodes CASRMTGGLYNEQFF. The variable domain in full, completed from reference TRBV2 and TRBJ2-1, reads EPEVTQTPSHQVTQMGQEVILRCVPISNHLYFYWYRQILGQKVEFLVSFYNNEISEKSEIFDDQFSVERPDGSNFTLKIRSTKLEDSAMYFCASRMTGGLYNEQFFGPGTRLTVL.

The chain joins TRBV11-2 to TRBJ1-6, with D possibly TRBD1 on 5 matching bases. CDR1 and CDR2 (germline): SGHAT, FQNNGV. The V end was cut by 5 bases, the J end by 8 bases, with 16 bases between. This CDR3 has 15 residues. The CDR3 nucleotides are TGTGCCAGCAGCGTACGCGGGGCGGCCGATTCACCCCTCCACTTT. Encoded protein: CASSVRGAADSPLHF.

This clone was detected only a few times. The genes are TRBV7-9 and TRBJ2-7; D perhaps matches TRBD1 (5 bases). Between the trimmed V and J ends, which lost 6 bases and 2 bases, there was a span of 20 bases. The CDR3 contains 16 residues. CDR1 and CDR2 (germline): SEHNR, FQNEAQ (reference sequence). The CDR3 here is CASSPRGNGRPYEQYF. The CDR3 DNA reads TGTGCCAGCAGTCCTAGGGGAAACGGACGCCCCTACGAGCAGTACTTC.

The V and J genes are TRBV3-1 (or the pseudogene TRBV3-2) and TRBJ2-1; possible D gene TRBD2, 5 bases. The germline V gene has CDR1 LGHDT and CDR2 YNNKEL (reference sequence). Trimming removed 4 bases at V and 0 bases at J, with 10 bases between. The CDR3 sequence is 15 residues long. The CDR3 DNA reads as TGTGCCAGCAGCCTCACGGGGAGCTCCTACAATGAGCAGTTCTTC. This encodes CASSLTGSSYNEQFF.

This clone came up a few times. CDR3 protein: CASSGVDRGGNQPQHF. CDR3 in DNA: TGTGCCAGCAGTGGCGTCGACAGGGGCGGCAATCAGCCCCAGCATTTT. The genes are TRBV2 and TRBJ1-5, with 8 positions matching TRBD1. After removal of 4 bases from V and 2 bases from J, the junction contained 7 bases not matched to a gene. Germline V gene data show CDR1 as SNHLY and CDR2 as FYNNEI. This CDR3 has 16 amino acids.

V is TRBV7-9 and J is TRBJ2-2, with 7 bases that match TRBD2. This CDR3 comprises 15 residues. Germline CDR1 SEHNR, CDR2 FQNEAQ (reference sequence). V trimming: 5 bases; J trimming: 3 bases; junction bases outside the gene matches: 6. CDR3 sequence reads: CASSPRGRDTGELFF. CDR3 nucleotide sequence: TGTGCCAGCAGCCCCCGGGGGAGGGACACCGGGGAGCTGTTTTTT.

The J gene is TRBJ2-3, the V gene TRBV7-8; D is uncertain. The germline V and J ends were trimmed by 4 bases and 5 bases, with 13 bases remaining between them. From germline, CDR1 is SGHVS and CDR2 FQNEAQ. The CDR3 has 14 residues. Here the CDR3 reads CASSSPPSLDTQYF. In DNA, the CDR3 is TGTGCCAGCAGCTCTCCCCCTAGTTTAGATACGCAGTATTTT. Based on the CDR3 plus reference TRBV7-8 and TRBJ2-3, the full variable domain is GAGVSQSPRYKVAKRGQDVALRCDPISGHVSLFWYQQALGQGPEFLTYFQNEAQLDKSGLPSDRFFAERPEGSVSTLKIQRTQQEDSAVYLCASSSPPSLDTQYFGPGTRLTVL.

The CDR3 loop reads CASSLKPNTEAFF. CDR3 sequence (DNA): TGTGCCAGCAGCTTGAAGCCGAACACTGAAGCTTTCTTT. The chain links TRBV13 to TRBJ1-1; D not resolved. From germline, CDR1 is PRHDT and CDR2 FYEKMQ (reference sequence). V was clipped by 3 bases and J by 1 base, with 6 bases between them. The CDR3 totals 13 residues.